These 6 T cell receptor beta chains were sequenced from one sample in a study of T cell responses to AZD1222 COVID-19 vaccine. Libraries were prepared by immunoSEQ multiplex PCR; TCRdb keeps only in-frame clonotypes and omits some of them. The sample includes about 100,000 clones, approximately 87% of them seen just once. The source was peripheral blood, collected on day 0 of AZD1222 vaccination. The receptors come from an adult in good health.

For the CDR3, the DNA is TGCGCCAGCAGCCACAGTGCTGTGGGCTATGGCTACACCTTC. Its translation is CASSHSAVGYGYTF. The chain recombines TRBV4-1 with TRBJ1-2; D unclear. The CDR3 extends over 14 amino acids. V lost 3 bases and J lost 4, with 12 bases in between. Germline V gives CDR1 MGHRA, CDR2 YSYEKL.

The chain couples TRBV30 to TRBJ1-4; no firm D call. With 3 bases removed from V and 5 bases from J, the gap between germline ends came to 10 bases. This CDR3 has 13 amino acids. Germline CDR1 reads GTSNPN; CDR2 reads SVGIG (reference sequence). CDR3 residues: CAWSGSSNEKLFF. CDR3 DNA: TGTGCCTGGAGCGGGAGCTCAAATGAAAAACTGTTTTTT.

The V gene is TRBV18, the J gene TRBJ2-1; D is tentatively TRBD1 or TRBD2 (5 bases each). Germline assignment: CDR1 KGHSH and CDR2 LQKENI. The CDR3 sequence is 16 residues long. Trimming cost V 5 bases and J 8 bases, with 22 bases left between them. The CDR3 loop is CASSTPGPHRADEQFF. The CDR3 DNA follows: TGTGCCAGCTCAACTCCGGGACCTCATAGGGCCGATGAGCAGTTCTTC.

This chain links TRBV18 with TRBJ1-5; weak D call: TRBD1 (5 bases). V lost 5 bases and J lost 3, with 17 bases in between. Germline CDR1 is KGHSH and CDR2 is LQKENI. This CDR3 is 16 amino acids long. The CDR3 spells CASSAADTKNNQPQHF. CDR3 nucleotides: TGTGCCAGCTCAGCGGCGGACACCAAAAACAATCAGCCCCAGCATTTT. Full variable domain (rest looked up from reference TRBV18 and TRBJ1-5): NAGVMQNPRHLVRRRGQEARLRCSPMKGHSHVYWYRQLPEEGLKFMVYLQKENIIDESGMPKERFSAEFPKEGPSILRIQQVVRGDSAAYFCASSAADTKNNQPQHFGDGTRLSIL.

The gene calls are TRBV4-1 and TRBJ1-2; D may be TRBD1 (6 bases). Deletions cut 9 bases from V and 4 bases from J, with 15 bases between. Germline V gene lookup returns CDR1 MGHRA and CDR2 YSYEKL. The CDR3 loop spans 13 amino acids. The CDR3 nucleotides read TGCGCCAGTAGACAGGATAGTAGCTATGGCTACACCTTC. Translation gives CASRQDSSYGYTF.

This chain uses TRBV5-4 with TRBJ2-1; maybe TRBD2 (5 bases). The V end was cut by 4 bases, the J end by 7 bases, with 12 bases between. Germline CDR1 SGHNT, CDR2 YYREEE (reference sequence). The CDR3 spans 13 residues. CDR3 DNA sequence: TGTGCCAGCAGCCACGGACTGCCTAATGAGCAGTTCTTC. This encodes CASSHGLPNEQFF.